A single sample is the source of the 17 T cell receptor beta chains below, sequenced in a study of T cell responses to AZD1222 COVID-19 vaccine (dated by TCRdb to the early 2020s). Read against the paper, the sample's time point label means: baseline before first vaccination. Libraries were built with the immunoSEQ multiplex PCR assay. The immuneACCESS repertoire file appears here via TCRdb, limited to in-frame rearrangements. These files lack a portion of the clones; in checked studies, under half of the deficit traces to unresolved V genes, and the cause of the others is not known. Recorded for this sample are under 150,000 clones; 90% to 95% of them occurred a single time. The ten most abundant clones make up 1.9% of the sample. Sample: peripheral blood, taken on day 0 of AZD1222 vaccination. All receptors derive from an adult in good health.

This chain uses TRBV7-2 with TRBJ1-5; no clear D gene. V lost 4 bases to trimming and J lost 9 bases, with 10 bases between them. The CDR3 sequence is 12 residues long. From germline, CDR1 is SGHTA and CDR2 FQGNSA. The CDR3 nucleotides read TGTGCCAGCAGCTCTGTCGCTCGGCCCCAGCATTTT. It is translated as CASSSVARPQHF.

The chain joins TRBV9 to TRBJ2-2; D gene ambiguous. CDR3 length: 13 amino acids. V lost 0 bases to trimming and J lost 3 bases, with 3 bases between them. Germline CDR1 and CDR2: SGDLS and YYNGEE. The CDR3 spells CASSVDDTGELFF. CDR3 nucleotides: TGTGCCAGCAGCGTAGATGACACCGGGGAGCTGTTTTTT. The full variable domain, rest sourced from reference TRBV9 and TRBJ2-2, is DSGVTQTPKHLITATGQRVTLRCSPRSGDLSVYWYQQSLDQGLQFLIQYYNGEERAKGNILERFSAQQFPDLHSELNLSSLELGDSALYFCASSVDDTGELFFGEGSRLTVL.

This chain connects TRBV3-1 (or the pseudogene TRBV3-2) to TRBJ1-1; D call uncertain. Germline V gene sequence: CDR1 LGHDT, CDR2 YNNKEL (reference sequence). The CDR3 sequence is 13 residues long. V lost 4 bases and J 3 bases, leaving 9 bases between the germline ends. CDR3 coding DNA: TGTGCCAGCAGCCCTCCGGGGTACACTGAAGCTTTCTTT. Translating it yields CASSPPGYTEAFF.

V is TRBV6-6 and J is TRBJ2-7; D is possibly TRBD1 (5 bases). Germline V CDR1 and CDR2: MNHNY, SVGAGI (reference sequence). The CDR3 is made up of 12 amino acids. V lost 2 bases, J lost 6 bases, and 8 bases lay in between. CDR3 nucleotides: TGTGCCAGCAGTTACACAAGGGGCGAGCAGTACTTC. Translation gives CASSYTRGEQYF.

The chain combines TRBV5-1 with TRBJ1-4; no clear D. The CDR3 totals 15 residues. Trimming pared 0 bases from V and 5 bases from J, leaving 11 bases between. Germline CDR1 is SGHRS and CDR2 is YFSETQ. In DNA form, the CDR3 reads TGCGCCAGCAGCTTGGCCTTGAGAGAGAATGAAAAACTGTTTTTT. As protein: CASSLALRENEKLFF.

The CDR3 coding sequence is TGTGCCAGCAGCCCGGGAGTGGTTGATACGCAGTATTTT. It specifies CASSPGVVDTQYF. The rearrangement uses TRBV5-6 and TRBJ2-3, with D possibly matching TRBD2 (6 bases). V was shortened by 4 bases and J by 6 bases, with 12 bases between the two germline ends. This CDR3 region has 13 residues. Per the germline V gene, CDR1 is SGHDT and CDR2 is YYEEEE.

The rearrangement uses TRBV5-1 and TRBJ1-2, with 10 bases aligning to TRBD1. The junction had 5 bases not matched to a gene; V was cut back by 3 bases and J by 3 bases. Germline assignment: CDR1 SGHRS and CDR2 YFSETQ. This CDR3 is 15 amino acids long. CDR3 region: CASSSPGTGDYGYTF. The CDR3 DNA follows: TGCGCCAGCAGCTCCCCCGGGACAGGGGACTATGGCTACACCTTC.

The chain recombines TRBV4-1 with TRBJ1-1; D uncertain. Trimming removed 0 bases at V and 10 bases at J, with 15 bases between. Germline loops: CDR1 MGHRA, CDR2 YSYEKL. CDR3 length: 14 residues. The CDR3: CASSQDMATWGAFF. CDR3 coding DNA: TGCGCCAGCAGCCAAGATATGGCCACCTGGGGAGCTTTCTTT.

The V call is TRBV30, the J call TRBJ1-1; D is perhaps TRBD1 (5 bases). CDR3 length: 14 amino acids. Trimming took off 4 bases at V and 4 bases at J, with 16 bases between the two ends. Germline V gene lookup returns CDR1 GTSNPN and CDR2 SVGIG (reference sequence). The CDR3 sequence is CAWTGGSHGTEAFF. Written as DNA, the CDR3 is TGTGCCTGGACCGGGGGAAGTCATGGCACTGAAGCTTTCTTT.

The J gene is TRBJ1-3, the V gene TRBV5-4; D is undetermined. Germline assignment: CDR1 SGHNT and CDR2 YYREEE (reference sequence). The V gene lost 3 bases and the J gene lost 4 bases, with 5 bases spanning the gap. This CDR3 region has 12 residues. The DNA of the CDR3 is TGTGCCAGCAGCTCCTACGGAAACACCATATATTTT. Amino acid sequence: CASSSYGNTIYF.

This clone was found once. The chain links TRBV7-9 to TRBJ1-1; D gene uncertain. Deletions cut 7 bases from V and 3 bases from J, with 9 bases between. The CDR3 totals 12 residues. CDR1 and CDR2 from the germline V gene are SEHNR and FQNEAQ (reference sequence). The CDR3 DNA reads as TGTGCCAGCACCCTTTTAGACACTGAAGCTTTCTTT. It yields the protein CASTLLDTEAFF.

The CDR3 DNA follows: TGTGCCAGCAGGCCCCAGGGGGGGGCTCAGGACACTGAAGCTTTCTTT. Residues: CASRPQGGAQDTEAFF. This chain connects TRBV5-5 to TRBJ1-1, with TRBD1 matching 7 bases. V lost 5 bases, J lost 3 bases, and 13 bases stayed unmatched. This CDR3 has 16 amino acids. From germline, CDR1 is SGHKS and CDR2 YYEKEE (reference sequence). Together with reference TRBV5-5 and TRBJ1-1, the CDR3 gives the full variable domain: DAGVTQSPTHLIKTRGQQVTLRCSPISGHKSVSWYQQVLGQGPQFIFQYYEKEERGRGNFPDRFSARQFPNYSSELNVNALLLGDSALYLCASRPQGGAQDTEAFFGQGTRLTVV.

For the CDR3, the DNA is TGCGCCAGCACTACGGGACAGAGGAACACTGAAGCTTTCTTT. It specifies CASTTGQRNTEAFF. The chain uses TRBV5-1 and TRBJ1-1; 7 nucleotides line up with TRBD1. The CDR3 runs to 14 residues. V was pared by 6 bases and J by 1 base, with 6 bases of the junction left unmatched. Germline V CDR1 and CDR2: SGHRS, YFSETQ. Together with reference TRBV5-1 and TRBJ1-1, the CDR3 gives the full variable domain: KAGVTQTPRYLIKTRGQQVTLSCSPISGHRSVSWYQQTPGQGLQFLFEYFSETQRNKGNFPGRFSGRQFSNSRSEMNVSTLELGDSALYLCASTTGQRNTEAFFGQGTRLTVV.

The V gene is TRBV19, the J gene TRBJ1-3; D is unresolved. V gave up 5 bases and J gave up 7 bases, with 3 bases separating them. The CDR3 loop spans 10 amino acids. Germline V CDR1 and CDR2: LNHDA, SQIVND (reference sequence). The CDR3 DNA reads as TGTGCCAGTAGTGGGAACACCATATATTTT. This encodes CASSGNTIYF. The full variable domain, in which reference TRBV19 and TRBJ1-3 provide the parts outside the CDR3, is DGGITQSPKYLFRKEGQNVTLSCEQNLNHDAMYWYRQDPGQGLRLIYYSQIVNDFQKGDIAEGYSVSREKKESFPLTVTSAQKNPTAFYLCASSGNTIYFGEGSWLTVV.

The chain employs TRBV13 and TRBJ1-1; a possible D gene is TRBD1 (6 bases). Germline V gives CDR1 PRHDT, CDR2 FYEKMQ (reference sequence). This CDR3 is 16 amino acids long. V was pared by 1 base and J by 1 base, with 13 bases between. The CDR3 loop is CASSLARGQTNTEAFF. The CDR3, as DNA: TGTGCCAGCAGCTTAGCCCGAGGACAGACGAACACTGAAGCTTTCTTT.

The chain employs TRBV2 and TRBJ2-2, with 7 bases matching TRBD1. Losses at the gene ends were 5 bases for V and 1 base for J; bases not matched to a gene: 4. This CDR3 has 15 residues. Germline CDR1 is SNHLY and CDR2 is FYNNEI. In DNA, the CDR3 is TGTGCCAGCAGTCCGGACAGGCAGAACACCGGGGAGCTGTTTTTT. Translation gives CASSPDRQNTGELFF.

This sequence joins TRBV9 and TRBJ2-7, with D tentatively TRBD1 (5 bases). The CDR3 spans 16 residues. Looked up from germline, CDR1 is SGDLS and CDR2 is YYNGEE. The V end lost 0 bases, the J end lost 3 bases, and 16 bases lay between the germline ends. CDR3 protein: CASSVDHRQGDYEQYF. In DNA, the CDR3 is TGTGCCAGCAGCGTAGACCACAGGCAGGGTGACTACGAGCAGTACTTC.